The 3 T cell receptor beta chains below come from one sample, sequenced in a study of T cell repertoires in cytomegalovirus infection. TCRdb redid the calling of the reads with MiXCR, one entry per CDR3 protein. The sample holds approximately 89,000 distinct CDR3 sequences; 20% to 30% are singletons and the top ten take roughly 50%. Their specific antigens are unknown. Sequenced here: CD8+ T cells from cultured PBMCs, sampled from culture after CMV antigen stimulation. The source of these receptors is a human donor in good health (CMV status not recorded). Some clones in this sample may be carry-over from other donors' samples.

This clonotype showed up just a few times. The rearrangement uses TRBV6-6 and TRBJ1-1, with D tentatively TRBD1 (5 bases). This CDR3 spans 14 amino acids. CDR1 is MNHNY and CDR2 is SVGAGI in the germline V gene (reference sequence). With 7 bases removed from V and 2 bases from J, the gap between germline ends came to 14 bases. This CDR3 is CASTRPGTNTEAFF. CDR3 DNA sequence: TGTGCCAGCACCCGCCCCGGGACTAACACTGAAGCTTTCTTT.

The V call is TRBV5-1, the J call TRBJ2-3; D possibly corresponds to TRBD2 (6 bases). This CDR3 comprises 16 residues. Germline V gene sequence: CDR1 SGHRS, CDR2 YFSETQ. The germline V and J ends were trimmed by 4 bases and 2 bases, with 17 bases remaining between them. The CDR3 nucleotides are TGCGCCAGCAGCATATCTTGGACGGGGGTCACAGATACGCAGTATTTT. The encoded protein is CASSISWTGVTDTQYF.

CDR3 protein: CAGGASGLREQYF. CDR3 bases: TGTGCCGGAGGGGCTAGCGGGTTAAGAGAGCAGTACTTC. The chain employs TRBV28 and TRBJ2-7; 8 nucleotides line up with TRBD2. Germline V gene lookup returns CDR1 MDHEN and CDR2 SYDVKM. The CDR3 consists of 13 residues. Unmatched junction bases numbered 13, after V lost 11 bases and J lost 7 bases.